This T cell receptor (beta chain) was recorded in a study of human T cells and chemical hapten exposure. Study results and caveats: Having alopecia, the donors may differ immunologically from healthy people.

Original handling: A per-sample median of 95,638 TCRs was observed, with a range of roughly 20,000 to 750,000. TCRdb called the RACE reads again in MiXCR, with one record for every CDR3 protein. The V and J calls were determined by TCRdb, not by the authors. The sample lists 85,000 to 100,000 distinct CDR3 sequences, about 10% occurring once. The time point: patch test 2, 6 weeks after DPC sensitization. Treatment noted: therapeutic diphenylcyclopropenone sensitization with weekly scalp DPC. The V and J ends lost 5 bases and 3 bases respectively, with 8 bases between them. The CDR3 has 13 residues. CDR1 is SGHDT and CDR2 is YYEEEE in the germline V gene. This clonotype has more than one count but fewer than ten. Its antigen is not known.

Source: whole blood, taken in connection with sensitization to the hapten diphenylcyclopropenone (DPC). This rearrangement joins TRBV5-6 to TRBJ1-4; a weak D match, TRBD1 (6 bases). The receptor was derived from a man in his forties with alopecia areata. Some clones in this sample may be carry-over from other donors' samples. CDR3 residues: CASRQGSNEKLFF. Here the CDR3 DNA reads TGTGCCAGCAGGCAGGGGTCTAATGAAAAACTGTTTTTT.